The 31 T cell receptor beta chains reported below all come from one sample, sequenced in a study of blood T cell repertoires in COVID-19. Sequenced by immunoSEQ multiplex PCR; TCRdb stores in-frame clones only, minus some. The profile shows 130,000 to 150,000 clones, approximately 86% of them singletons. Sequencing input: peripheral blood. The source of these receptors is a woman aged 40 to 50 with active or convalescent COVID-19.

The rearrangement links TRBV7-2 to TRBJ1-1; no clear D gene. The CDR3 consists of 13 residues. The germline V and J ends were trimmed by 5 bases and 4 bases, with 11 bases remaining between them. The germline gives CDR1 SGHTA, CDR2 FQGNSA. CDR3 nucleotides: TGTGCCAGCAGCCCCCGGTTCGGCACTGAAGCTTTCTTT. Protein sequence: CASSPRFGTEAFF.

This sequence joins TRBV11-2 and TRBJ2-2, with a possible D match to TRBD2 (6 bases). Per germline, CDR1 SGHAT and CDR2 FQNNGV. Deletions cut 4 bases from V and 7 bases from J, with 16 bases between. The CDR3 runs 15 residues. CDR3 nucleotides: TGTGCCAGCAGCTCCCTGCGTGGGGGAGGCGGGGAGCTGTTTTTT. Translating it yields CASSSLRGGGGELFF.

The chain is built from TRBV20-1 and TRBJ1-4; 9 bases map to TRBD1. V shed 3 bases, J shed 8 bases, and the junction held 7 bases outside the gene matches. The germline V gene encodes CDR1 DFQATT and CDR2 SNEGSKA (reference sequence). The CDR3 totals 14 residues. The CDR3 here is CSASLRTGAEKLFF. In DNA form, the CDR3 reads TGCAGTGCTAGTCTTCGGACAGGGGCAGAAAAACTGTTTTTT.

This chain links TRBV5-1 with TRBJ2-3; 8 positions match TRBD2. The trim removed 3 bases at V and 5 bases at J, leaving 5 bases unmatched. The CDR3 extends over 14 amino acids. Germline V CDR1 and CDR2: SGHRS, YFSETQ. The CDR3 nucleotides read TGCGCCAGCAGCTCGATGACTAGCGAAGATACGCAGTATTTT. Its translation: CASSSMTSEDTQYF.

This rearrangement joins TRBV28 to TRBJ2-4; D perhaps matches TRBD2 (6 bases). CDR1 is MDHEN, CDR2 SYDVKM, per germline. The CDR3 contains 14 residues. Trimming left V 6 bases short and J 5 bases short, with 14 bases between. CDR3 nucleotides: TGTGCCAGCAGCCCCCCGGGGAGGCAAAACATTCAGTACTTC. Amino acid sequence: CASSPPGRQNIQYF.

This clone appeared a single time. The chain joins TRBV5-1 to TRBJ2-6; tentative D call: TRBD2 (5 bases). The CDR3 has 17 amino acids. Germline V CDR1 and CDR2: SGHRS, YFSETQ. V lost 4 bases and J 0 bases, leaving 14 bases between the germline ends. CDR3 sequence: CASSPRGGNSGANVLTF. The CDR3 DNA reads as TGCGCCAGCAGCCCCCGTGGAGGTAACTCTGGGGCCAACGTCCTGACTTTC. The full variable domain, rest sourced from reference TRBV5-1 and TRBJ2-6, is KAGVTQTPRYLIKTRGQQVTLSCSPISGHRSVSWYQQTPGQGLQFLFEYFSETQRNKGNFPGRFSGRQFSNSRSEMNVSTLELGDSALYLCASSPRGGNSGANVLTFGAGSRLTVL.

The chain combines TRBV3-1 (or the pseudogene TRBV3-2) with TRBJ1-1; D may be TRBD1 (6 bases). The germline V gene has CDR1 LGHDT and CDR2 YNNKEL (reference sequence). This CDR3 region has 11 residues. The V end lost 10 bases, the J end lost 7 bases, and 13 bases lay between the germline ends. The CDR3 region has the DNA TGTGCCACCCGGCTAGGGGGTGAAGCTTTCTTT. Protein product: CATRLGGEAFF.

This chain links TRBV3-1 (or the pseudogene TRBV3-2) with TRBJ2-5; D unclear. Trimming stripped 4 bases from V and 4 bases from J, with 7 bases between. Germline V lookup: CDR1 LGHDT, CDR2 YNNKEL (reference sequence). CDR3 length equals 12 residues. CDR3: CASSPSGETQYF. For the CDR3, the DNA is TGTGCCAGCAGCCCCTCCGGAGAGACCCAGTACTTC.

The chain has TRBV28 and TRBJ2-2; no clear D. The CDR3 sequence is 15 residues long. Trimming took 8 bases from V and 5 from J, leaving 18 bases between them. CDR1 is MDHEN, CDR2 SYDVKM, per germline. The chain's CDR3 is CASESLSWATGELFF. DNA of the CDR3: TGTGCCAGCGAGAGTCTATCCTGGGCTACCGGGGAGCTGTTTTTT.

Of note for this clone: The same CDR3 is also encoded by other DNA sequences in this sample. The gene calls are TRBV19 and TRBJ1-2; a possible D gene is TRBD1 (6 bases). Germline CDR1 LNHDA, CDR2 SQIVND (reference sequence). The CDR3 is 12 residues long. V lost 5 bases, J lost 4 bases, and 8 bases lay in between. CDR3 nucleotides: TGTGCCAGTAGTTTGGACAGCTATGGCTACACCTTC. Its translation is CASSLDSYGYTF. The whole variable domain, remainder taken from reference TRBV19 and TRBJ1-2, is DGGITQSPKYLFRKEGQNVTLSCEQNLNHDAMYWYRQDPGQGLRLIYYSQIVNDFQKGDIAEGYSVSREKKESFPLTVTSAQKNPTAFYLCASSLDSYGYTFGSGTRLTVV.

V is TRBV15 and J is TRBJ2-4; 12 nucleotides match TRBD1. The germline gives CDR1 LNHNV, CDR2 YYDKDF (reference sequence). The CDR3 runs 19 residues. Trimming removed 2 bases from V and 0 bases from J; junction bases left unmatched: 8. CDR3 coding DNA: TGTGCCACCAGCAGATCCCGGGACAGGGGGCGGGTAGCCAAAAACATTCAGTACTTC. Translated, it gives CATSRSRDRGRVAKNIQYF.

The CDR3: CASSYSTGESYEQYF. The DNA of the CDR3 is TGTGCCAGCAGTTACTCGACAGGGGAGTCCTACGAGCAGTACTTC. The chain has TRBV6-6 and TRBJ2-7, with TRBD1 identical over 8 bases. CDR1 MNHNY and CDR2 SVGAGI come from the germline V gene (reference sequence). With V trimmed by 0 bases and J by 1 base, 2 bases remained unmatched. This CDR3 is 15 amino acids long.

The chain has TRBV6-5 and TRBJ1-2; D may be TRBD1 (5 bases). The germline V and J ends were trimmed by 5 bases and 4 bases, with 14 bases remaining between them. The CDR3 totals 14 residues. Germline V gives CDR1 MNHEY, CDR2 SVGAGI. The CDR3: CASSPLGGFYGYTF. Written as DNA, the CDR3 is TGTGCCAGCAGTCCCTTGGGGGGATTCTATGGCTACACCTTC.

The count of this clone is one. This chain connects TRBV27 to TRBJ1-5; 8 positions match TRBD1. The CDR3 runs 16 residues. CDR1 MNHEY and CDR2 SMNVEV come from the germline V gene (reference sequence). V dropped 6 bases and J dropped 7; count of bases not matched to a gene: 14. In DNA, the CDR3 is TGTGCCAGCAGCCTTACCCGGACAGGGTTAGGGCAGCCCCAGCATTTT. This gives the protein CASSLTRTGLGQPQHF.

The chain combines TRBV6-6 with TRBJ1-2, with a possible D match to TRBD1 (6 bases). CDR1 is MNHNY, CDR2 SVGAGI, per germline (reference sequence). The V gene lost 6 bases and the J gene lost 5 bases, with 10 bases spanning the gap. CDR3 length: 12 residues. CDR3 in DNA: TGTGCCAGCAGCCCCGGACAGTATGGCTACACCTTC. This codes for CASSPGQYGYTF.

In nucleotides, the CDR3 is TGCAGCGTCTGGGACACCCCGGTAGGAGAGACCCAGTACTTC. Its translation: CSVWDTPVGETQYF. The chain links TRBV29-1 to TRBJ2-5, with a tentative D call TRBD1 (6 bases). This CDR3 has 14 amino acids. The V end lost 6 bases, the J end lost 4 bases, and 18 bases lay between the germline ends. Germline CDR1 reads SQVTM; CDR2 reads ANQGSEA.

J is TRBJ1-2 and V is TRBV28, with a possible D match to TRBD1 (6 bases). Germline CDR1 is MDHEN and CDR2 is SYDVKM. CDR3 length: 14 amino acids. With 3 bases removed from V and 0 bases from J, the gap between germline ends came to 8 bases. The CDR3 spells CASSLQGTNYGYTF. The CDR3 DNA sequence: TGTGCCAGCAGTTTGCAGGGGACTAACTATGGCTACACCTTC.

This chain joins TRBV6-5 and TRBJ2-2, with 8 bases fitting TRBD1. J gave up 4 bases and V 5 bases, and 6 bases lay outside the gene matches. Germline V CDR1 and CDR2: MNHEY, SVGAGI. The CDR3 runs 15 residues. In DNA, the CDR3 is TGTGCCAGCAGTCCTGGACAGGGCCGCACCGGGGAGCTGTTTTTT. It codes for CASSPGQGRTGELFF.

The gene calls are TRBV4-2 and TRBJ2-4; 8 bases are a match to TRBD1. Germline-derived CDR1 and CDR2 are LGHNA and YNFKEQ. V was pared by 1 base and J by 4 bases, with 9 bases of the junction left unmatched. The CDR3 has 17 amino acids. DNA of the CDR3: TGTGCCAGCAGCCAAGGAGGGGCCGGGACAGGAAAAAACATTCAGTACTTC. As protein: CASSQGGAGTGKNIQYF.

This chain joins TRBV3-1 (or the pseudogene TRBV3-2) and TRBJ2-5, with 11 positions matching TRBD2. Germline V gene data show CDR1 as LGHDT and CDR2 as YNNKEL (reference sequence). The CDR3 is made up of 20 amino acids. V lost 1 base to trimming and J lost 4 bases; unmatched junction nucleotides: 17. CDR3 protein: CASSQVAGRGSGGAGETQYF. DNA for the CDR3: TGTGCCAGCAGCCAAGTAGCAGGGCGGGGTAGCGGGGGGGCCGGAGAGACCCAGTACTTC.

The table lists this clone with a count of one. This chain joins TRBV28 and TRBJ1-4, with 11 nucleotides matching TRBD1. The germline V gene encodes CDR1 MDHEN and CDR2 SYDVKM. There are 15 residues in the CDR3. Germline trimming cut 5 bases from V and 8 bases from J; bases unmatched to any gene: 7. CDR3 loop: CASSLSGTGGEKLFF. CDR3 coding DNA: TGTGCCAGCAGTCTCTCCGGGACAGGGGGGGAAAAACTGTTTTTT.

The chain recombines TRBV2 with TRBJ2-2; maybe TRBD2 (7 bases). Germline CDR1 is SNHLY and CDR2 is FYNNEI. The V gene lost 0 bases and the J gene lost 5 bases, with 16 bases spanning the gap. The CDR3 length is 17 residues. The CDR3 DNA follows: TGTGCCAGCAGTGAAGCAACTGGGGGGGCCTGGACCGGGGAGCTGTTTTTT. It yields the protein CASSEATGGAWTGELFF. Variable domain in full (rest from reference TRBV2 and TRBJ2-2): EPEVTQTPSHQVTQMGQEVILRCVPISNHLYFYWYRQILGQKVEFLVSFYNNEISEKSEIFDDQFSVERPDGSNFTLKIRSTKLEDSAMYFCASSEATGGAWTGELFFGEGSRLTVL.

This clone has a single count. The chain joins TRBV27 to TRBJ2-1; 8 nucleotides line up with TRBD1. Germline V gene data show CDR1 as MNHEY and CDR2 as SMNVEV (reference sequence). The CDR3 runs to 13 residues. V dropped 5 bases and J dropped 8; count of bases not matched to a gene: 5. The CDR3 region is CASSGGQDYEQFF. The CDR3 DNA is TGTGCCAGCAGTGGGGGACAGGACTATGAGCAGTTCTTC.

CDR3 nucleotides: TGTGCCTGGAGAGGGGGGGACAGGGGACCTAGTAACTATGGCTACACCTTC. It translates to CAWRGGDRGPSNYGYTF. The chain joins TRBV30 to TRBJ1-2, with 10 bases that match TRBD1. The J segment lost 1 base and the V segment lost 3 bases, leaving 11 bases of the junction unmatched. CDR1 and CDR2 (germline): GTSNPN, SVGIG (reference sequence). The CDR3 extends over 17 amino acids.

The chain is built from TRBV28 and TRBJ1-3; 12 positions agree with TRBD1. Losses at the gene ends were 5 bases for V and 3 bases for J; bases not matched to a gene: 11. Germline CDR1 reads MDHEN; CDR2 reads SYDVKM. The CDR3 has 18 amino acids. The CDR3 bases are TGTGCCAGCAGTACCCACCTGGGACAGGGGGCATATGGAAACACCATATATTTT. This codes for CASSTHLGQGAYGNTIYF.

The chain joins TRBV5-1 to TRBJ2-2, with TRBD2 matching over 14 bases. This CDR3 spans 18 amino acids. V lost 4 bases to trimming and J lost 1 base; unmatched junction nucleotides: 6. Germline V lookup: CDR1 SGHRS, CDR2 YFSETQ. DNA of the CDR3: TGCGCCAGCAGCAGGGGACTAGCGGGGGTCATGAACACCGGGGAGCTGTTTTTT. Its translation is CASSRGLAGVMNTGELFF.

This clone was counted a single time. This sequence joins TRBV12-3 or TRBV12-4 and TRBJ1-1; D possibly corresponds to TRBD1 (6 bases). This CDR3 spans 12 amino acids. Trimming took 5 bases from V and 8 from J, leaving 12 bases between them. The CDR3, as DNA: TGTGCCAGCAGTGTACAGGGCTGGGAAGCTTTCTTT. Translating it yields CASSVQGWEAFF.

This sequence joins TRBV3-1 (or the pseudogene TRBV3-2) and TRBJ2-7, with 8 bases identical to TRBD2. CDR1 and CDR2 (germline): LGHDT, YNNKEL (reference sequence). CDR3 size: 14 residues. Unmatched junction bases numbered 4, after V lost 6 bases and J lost 0 bases. The CDR3, as DNA: TGTGCCAGCAGAAATAGCGGGAACTCCTACGAGCAGTACTTC. Translating gives CASRNSGNSYEQYF.

The chain employs TRBV27 and TRBJ2-7; D gene ambiguous. CDR1 is MNHEY and CDR2 is SMNVEV in the germline V gene (reference sequence). V was cut by 3 bases and J by 3 bases, with 15 bases left in between. The length of the CDR3 is 15 residues. CDR3 amino acids: CASSFQAELIYEQYF. The CDR3 DNA reads TGTGCCAGCAGTTTTCAGGCAGAATTGATCTACGAGCAGTACTTC.

This rearrangement joins TRBV5-8 to TRBJ1-2; 7 nucleotides match TRBD1. The CDR3 is made up of 13 amino acids. The germline gives CDR1 SGHTS, CDR2 YDEGEE. The J segment lost 4 bases and the V segment lost 1 base, leaving 1 base of the junction unmatched. Here the CDR3 reads CASSLRQGYGYTF. The CDR3 region has the DNA TGTGCCAGCAGCTTGCGACAGGGCTATGGCTACACCTTC. The variable domain in full, with the rest retrieved from reference TRBV5-8 and TRBJ1-2, is EAGVTQSPTHLIKTRGQQATLRCSPISGHTSVYWYQQALGLGLQFLLWYDEGEERNRGNFPPRFSGRQFPNYSSELNVNALELEDSALYLCASSLRQGYGYTFGSGTRLTVV.

In this sample, this clone turned up once. This rearrangement joins TRBV7-9 to TRBJ1-2; 9 bases line up with TRBD1. This CDR3 is 15 amino acids long. Germline V gene lookup returns CDR1 SEHNR and CDR2 FQNEAQ (reference sequence). J gave up 5 bases and V 5 bases, and 9 bases lay outside the gene matches. For the CDR3, the DNA is TGTGCCAGCAGCCCACAGGGGGCCGCGGGGTATGGCTACACCTTC. This codes for CASSPQGAAGYGYTF.